A selection of T cell receptor beta chains follows, all from one sample in a study of blood T cell repertoires in COVID-19. Generated by immunoSEQ multiplex PCR, the TCRdb table keeps only in-frame clones and is missing some. Here the sample spans 270,000 or so clones, approximately 89% being singletons. The material sequenced was peripheral blood. All receptors come from a woman aged 25 to 45 with COVID-19, enrolled during active disease. CDR3s include the opening cysteine and the closing phenylalanine or tryptophan.

CDR3: CASSQDPGGYSPLHF
V: TRBV3-1/TRBV3-2
length: 15
J: TRBJ1-6

CDR3: CAWKLAGVNEQFF
V: TRBV30
length: 13
J: TRBJ2-1

CDR3: CASSEGRGYEKLFF
V: TRBV2
length: 14
J: TRBJ1-4

CDR3: CASIRNSGQGDYGYTF
V: TRBV19
length: 16
J: TRBJ1-2

CDR3: CASSLRTSGGQETQYF
V: TRBV4-1
length: 16
J: TRBJ2-5

CDR3: CASTTWHHQILF
V: TRBV9
length: 12
J: TRBJ2-1

CDR3: CASSWTSGATYEQYF
V: TRBV3-1/TRBV3-2
length: 15
J: TRBJ2-7

CDR3: CASSQQGRNQPQHF
V: TRBV5-1
length: 14
J: TRBJ1-5

CDR3: CASSLVGQGSGYTF
V: TRBV5-6
length: 14
J: TRBJ1-2

CDR3: CASRDRGNTEAFF
V: TRBV12-3/TRBV12-4
length: 13
J: TRBJ1-1

CDR3: CASSVSTGGGQPQHF
V: TRBV9
length: 15
J: TRBJ1-5

CDR3: CASSGTSGSGELFF
V: TRBV4-2
length: 14
J: TRBJ2-2

CDR3: CASSLDREETQYF
V: TRBV3-1/TRBV3-2
length: 13
J: TRBJ2-5

CDR3: CASRTTGATQPQHF
V: TRBV19
length: 14
J: TRBJ1-5

CDR3: CVTTRPGKDGYTF
V: TRBV7-5
length: 13
J: TRBJ1-2

CDR3: CASRTSGGYEQFF
V: TRBV5-1
length: 13
J: TRBJ2-1

CDR3: CASSNPAVTDTQYF
V: TRBV27
length: 14
J: TRBJ2-3

CDR3: CASSQDPTTGPHYGYTF
V: TRBV4-2
length: 17
J: TRBJ1-2

CDR3: CASSLGDSYEQYF
V: TRBV27
length: 13
J: TRBJ2-7

CDR3: CASSYGGTEAFF
V: TRBV7-9
length: 12
J: TRBJ1-1

CDR3: CASSFGTGGEGQYF
V: TRBV19
length: 14
J: TRBJ2-7

CDR3: CASSITSGSYEQYF
V: TRBV19
length: 14
J: TRBJ2-7

CDR3: CASSVAGSYNSPLHF
V: TRBV9
length: 15
J: TRBJ1-6

CDR3: CASSYSGGTNTEAFF
V: TRBV6-5
length: 15
J: TRBJ1-1

CDR3: CASSVEALTYNEQFF
V: TRBV9
length: 15
J: TRBJ2-1

CDR3: CASSRKRDRVSGQPQHF
V: TRBV7-4
length: 17
J: TRBJ1-5

CDR3: CASGLGGGNTEAFF
V: TRBV12-5
length: 14
J: TRBJ1-1

CDR3: CASSPPPGGAYNEQFF
V: TRBV18
length: 16
J: TRBJ2-1

CDR3: CASGLRQGAYEQYF
V: TRBV12-5
length: 14
J: TRBJ2-7

CDR3: CASSLGQYYGYTF
V: TRBV11-2
length: 13
J: TRBJ1-2

CDR3: CASSRDFYEQYF
V: TRBV6-5
length: 12
J: TRBJ2-7